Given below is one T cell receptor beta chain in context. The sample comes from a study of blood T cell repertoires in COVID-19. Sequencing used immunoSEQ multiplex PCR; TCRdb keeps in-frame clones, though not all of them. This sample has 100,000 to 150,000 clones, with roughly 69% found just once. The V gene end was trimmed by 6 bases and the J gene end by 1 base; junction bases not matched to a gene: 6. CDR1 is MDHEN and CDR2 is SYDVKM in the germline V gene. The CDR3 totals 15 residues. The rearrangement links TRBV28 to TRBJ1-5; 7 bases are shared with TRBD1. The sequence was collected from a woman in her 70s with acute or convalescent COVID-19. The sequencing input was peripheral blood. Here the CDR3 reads CASRQRGQSNQPQHF. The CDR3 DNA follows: TGTGCCAGCAGACAGAGGGGACAGAGCAATCAGCCCCAGCATTTT.